This TCR beta chain emerged from a study of a mutant IDH1 vaccine in newly diagnosed glioma. Across the study: Patients were started on vaccination 4-6 weeks after radiotherapy alone, or with temozolomide cycles. Patients under treatment included around 60% males and 37.5% females and had a mean age of around 40 years. Week 35 held visit V12, while week 47 held visit V13.

The method was immunoSEQ multiplex PCR; TCRdb's version includes in-frame clones alone and lacks a portion of them. The sample has approximately 44,000 clones; over 65% are singletons. Time point indicated: week 35, safety follow-up. A 20-mer mutant IDH1 peptide at 300 ug was injected subcutaneously with topical imiquimod. Trimming cost V 6 bases and J 4 bases; bases outside gene matches: 5. The CDR3 contains 13 residues. Germline lookup yields CDR1 LNHDA and CDR2 SQIVND (reference sequence). Turning to this clone: What it binds is not known.

This chain links TRBV19 with TRBJ1-2; 7 bases are a match to TRBD1. The sample here was PBMCs, taken from a glioma patient whose treatment included an IDH1 peptide vaccine. This TCR derives from a man between 40 and 49 years old with glioma. In DNA, the CDR3 is TGTGCCAGTAGCCCACAGGGGCCCTATGGCTACACCTTC. It codes for CASSPQGPYGYTF.